Described below is a single T cell receptor beta chain sequence and its context. The CDR3 totals 14 residues. Germline values: CDR1 GTSNPN, CDR2 SVGIG (reference sequence). The V gene end was trimmed by 2 bases and the J gene end by 8 bases; junction bases not matched to a gene: 8. Clones were sequenced by immunoSEQ multiplex PCR, and TCRdb holds only the in-frame ones, with some missing. The table includes 50,000 to 70,000 clones, 91% detected once. The data stem from a study of T cell changes during pregnancy in multiple sclerosis. The V and J genes are TRBV30 and TRBJ1-5; 8 bases fit TRBD1. Sequences were derived from peripheral blood, sampled after pregnancy. The clonotype originates from a female donor in good health, enrolled as a control in a pregnancy study. The CDR3 is CAWSRGQGAEPQHF. CDR3 DNA: TGTGCCTGGAGTCGCGGCCAGGGGGCTGAGCCCCAGCATTTT.